The present entry profiles one T cell receptor (beta chain) with its context. This clone was recorded only once. Its antigen remains undetermined. The record has no base qualities; no much larger clone is one base away. The CDR3 numbers 15 residues from cysteine through phenylalanine. The sequence is cut down to CDR3 DNA, 45 bases in frame from base 1. CDR1 and CDR2 were assigned from the germline V gene (reference sequence) as MNHEY and SMNVEV. Trimming costs V 3 bases and J 0 bases, and their ends lie 6 bases apart. Library preparation was by the immunoSEQ multiplex PCR assay. RNA was extracted from all samples and reverse transcribed into cDNA, which served as template for TCR sequencing. SuperScript III was used for first-strand cDNA synthesis, primed with a 2:1 mix of oligo-dT and random hexamers. Amplification bias was assessed with a synthetic immune receptor repertoire, and residual bias was removed computationally. Per the original workflow: Raw reads were preprocessed for error removal, and CDR3 was defined according to IMGT conventions as running from the conserved cysteine to phenylalanine. Clonality was computed as 1 minus the Shannon entropy, with the entropy normalized by log2 of the number of productive unique TCRs. CD4 or CD8 identity of scalp clones was inferred by cross-referencing scalp TCRbeta sequences with sorted blood CD4 and CD8 repertoires. In TCRdb, the immuneACCESS table is reduced to in-frame sequences with V and J assigned. These tables do not hold every clone; where another copy was compared, an unresolved V gene accounts for under half, and the others remain unexplained. For V, J and clone size, that table is used; D and trimming come from the DNA. Here the sample has about 200,000 clones; over 45% occur a single time. The top ten hold approximately 5.1% of the sample.

The sample's time point label, in plain terms: about 5 months on oral tofacitinib. The meaning of the sample's treatment or condition label: oral pan-JAK inhibitor, 5-10 mg twice daily. Lesional scalp punch biopsies and peripheral blood were collected from alopecia areata patients. After PBMCs were isolated by density centrifugation and stained for CD3, CD4 and CD8, a FACSAria was used to sort CD4+ and CD8+ T cells. The entry originates in a study of CD8+ T cells in alopecia areata (dated by TCRdb to 2016 to 2019). As for the study more broadly: The treated patients, all with moderate-to-severe alopecia areata, were enrolled in an open-label pilot trial of oral tofacitinib given at 5 to 10 mg twice daily. Tofacitinib was given for 6 to 18 months, followed by 6 months of follow-up off drug to assess delayed response and recurrence. For the treated patients, the SALT score, which quantifies what percentage of scalp surface area is affected, served as the measure of disease severity. High-throughput TCRbeta sequencing was used to examine T cell clonal expansion in alopecia areata in both the C3H/HeJ mouse model and human patients. On the human side, TCRbeta sequencing was run on scalp tissue and on sorted CD4+ and CD8+ peripheral blood T cells from healthy controls and from alopecia areata patients with either patchy or totalis/universalis disease. Biopsies were taken from tofacitinib-treated patients at baseline and at 4 and 24 weeks of treatment, and a later scalp biopsy was taken in several of the tofacitinib-treated patients. Scalp clonality was compared across normal scalp (n=4), patchy alopecia areata scalp (n=8), and alopecia totalis/universalis scalp (n=8). RNA came from the PAXgene miRNA kit for fixed scalp, the miRNeasy kit for PBMCs, and the RNeasy kit for mouse skin. TCRbeta CDR3 regions were amplified by immunoSEQ multiplex PCR using 35 Vbeta forward and 13 Jbeta reverse primers. Study-level results and caveats: Tofacitinib significantly decreased scalp clonality and the number of expanded CD8+ clones among the top 100 scalp clones. Because the treated cohort was small and had just a single nonresponder, larger studies are needed to establish links between baseline CD8+ expansion and response. Resident alphabeta T cells in normal human skin are also sequenced, complicating scalp TCR repertoire analysis, unlike mouse skin dominated by gammadelta T cells. Compared with normal scalp, lesional scalp had higher clonality and more expanded CD8+ clones, particularly in alopecia totalis/universalis, a pattern that suggests antigenic drive. Shared TCR sequences between patients were less evident than in mice, which may be partly attributable to HLA diversity in the patient population. During tofacitinib treatment, many expanded lesional clones stuck around in both scalp and blood, and this persistence may partly explain why relapse happens after treatment is stopped.

The rearrangement joined TRBV27 to TRBJ2-6; no D gene can be assigned with confidence. The sequence was collected from a human donor with alopecia areata. Material: CD4+ T cells sorted from blood, obtained at week 24, from a patient treated with tofacitinib. The CDR3 is CASSLSASGANVLTF. The DNA sequence reads TGTGCCAGCAGTTTGAGTGCCTCTGGGGCCAACGTCCTGACTTTC.